The next 32 T cell receptor beta chains were all read from a single sample in a study of cytomegalovirus exposure and HLA in healthy donors. The primer mix had 60 Vbeta and 13 Jbeta primers. The method was immunoSEQ multiplex PCR; TCRdb's version includes in-frame clones alone and lacks a portion of them. The data hold almost 200,000 clones, with roughly 72% observed a single time. The sequencing sample was made of PBMCs. The receptors derive from a man aged 30 to 45 in good health and CMV-seronegative.

In this sample, this clone turned up many times. J is TRBJ1-5 and V is TRBV2; 8 positions match TRBD1. V lost 2 bases, J lost 9 bases, and 6 bases stayed unmatched. Germline V gene sequence: CDR1 SNHLY, CDR2 FYNNEI. CDR3 size: 14 residues. CDR3 amino acids: CASSETGGDLPQHF. In DNA, the CDR3 is TGTGCCAGCAGTGAAACAGGGGGGGACCTGCCCCAGCATTTT.

The genes are TRBV2 and TRBJ2-2; D gene ambiguous. CDR3 size: 13 residues. The germline V gene encodes CDR1 SNHLY and CDR2 FYNNEI. The germline V and J ends were trimmed by 5 bases and 0 bases, with 4 bases remaining between them. The CDR3 loop reads CASSPTNTGELFF. In nucleotides, the CDR3 is TGTGCCAGCAGTCCTACGAACACCGGGGAGCTGTTTTTT. Full variable domain (rest looked up from reference TRBV2 and TRBJ2-2): EPEVTQTPSHQVTQMGQEVILRCVPISNHLYFYWYRQILGQKVEFLVSFYNNEISEKSEIFDDQFSVERPDGSNFTLKIRSTKLEDSAMYFCASSPTNTGELFFGEGSRLTVL.

This rearrangement joins TRBV27 to TRBJ1-1; D ambiguous. The CDR3 covers 13 residues. The germline gives CDR1 MNHEY, CDR2 SMNVEV (reference sequence). The V gene lost 5 bases and the J gene lost 4 bases, with 11 bases spanning the gap. CDR3 nucleotides: TGTGCCAGCAGTGATCTGCGGGGCACTGAAGCTTTCTTT. This codes for CASSDLRGTEAFF.

V and J are TRBV7-9 and TRBJ2-1, with D unclear. From germline, CDR1 is SEHNR and CDR2 FQNEAQ (reference sequence). The CDR3 loop spans 13 amino acids. Deletions cut 5 bases from V and 4 bases from J, with 9 bases between. The chain's CDR3 is CASSQESYNEQFF. CDR3 in DNA: TGTGCCAGCAGCCAAGAGAGTTACAATGAGCAGTTCTTC. Looking up the rest from reference TRBV7-9 and TRBJ2-1 gives the full variable domain: DTGVSQNPRHKITKRGQNVTFRCDPISEHNRLYWYRQTLGQGPEFLTYFQNEAQLEKSRLLSDRFSAERPKGSFSTLEIQRTEQGDSAMYLCASSQESYNEQFFGPGTRLTVL.

The rearrangement joins TRBV5-1 to TRBJ2-5; 7 bases are a match to TRBD1. The length of the CDR3 is 15 residues. V lost 4 bases and J lost 3; bases outside the gene matches: 9. Looked up from germline, CDR1 is SGHRS and CDR2 is YFSETQ. The CDR3 protein is CASSPRGTAKETQYF. CDR3 in DNA: TGCGCCAGCAGCCCCAGGGGGACAGCCAAAGAGACCCAGTACTTC.

The V and J genes are TRBV4-1 and TRBJ2-7; 8 positions match TRBD1. Germline V gives CDR1 MGHRA, CDR2 YSYEKL. V trimming: 0 bases; J trimming: 1 base; junction bases outside the gene matches: 8. CDR3 size: 17 residues. This CDR3 is CASSQDSGQGRSYEQYF. CDR3 in DNA: TGCGCCAGCAGCCAAGATAGTGGACAGGGTAGGTCCTACGAGCAGTACTTC.

The V call is TRBV19, the J call TRBJ2-7; 7 bases are a match to TRBD1. Germline V gives CDR1 LNHDA, CDR2 SQIVND (reference sequence). This CDR3 region has 14 residues. V lost 5 bases and J lost 2; bases outside the gene matches: 6. In DNA, the CDR3 is TGTGCCAGTAGTGGGACAGCCCTTACCTACGAGCAGTACTTC. It encodes CASSGTALTYEQYF.

This clone occurred once. This rearrangement joins TRBV25-1 to TRBJ1-5; 11 nucleotides align to TRBD1. The length of the CDR3 is 17 residues. Germline CDR1 MGHDK, CDR2 SYGVNS. The trim removed 2 bases at V and 3 bases at J, leaving 6 bases unmatched. DNA of the CDR3: TGTGCCAGCAGTGAAGGTAGGACAGGGGGCATCAATCAGCCCCAGCATTTT. Protein sequence: CASSEGRTGGINQPQHF.

J is TRBJ2-7 and V is TRBV28; TRBD2 aligns across 9 bases. Germline lookup yields CDR1 MDHEN and CDR2 SYDVKM. V shed 3 bases, J shed 3 bases, and the junction held 9 bases outside the gene matches. This CDR3 has 16 amino acids. The CDR3 DNA reads TGTGCCAGCAGTTTGCACACCGCGGGAGGGAACTACGAGCAGTACTTC. This sequence encodes CASSLHTAGGNYEQYF. The full variable domain, its missing parts supplied by reference TRBV28 and TRBJ2-7, is DVKVTQSSRYLVKRTGEKVFLECVQDMDHENMFWYRQDPGLGLRLIYFSYDVKMKEKGDIPEGYSVSREKKERFSLILESASTNQTSMYLCASSLHTAGGNYEQYFGPGTRLTVT.

The chain has TRBV7-8 and TRBJ1-1; no clear D gene. This CDR3 has 16 amino acids. CDR1 and CDR2 (germline): SGHVS, FQNEAQ. V was shortened by 2 bases and J by 12 bases, with 25 bases between the two germline ends. Here the CDR3 DNA reads TGTGCCAGCAGCTTAAGGCCGGTAGTGGGGAGCAGTATTACTTTCTTT. This codes for CASSLRPVVGSSITFF.

The chain couples TRBV5-1 to TRBJ2-7; 10 nucleotides line up with TRBD2. The CDR3 extends over 18 amino acids. Losses at the gene ends were 0 bases for V and 2 bases for J; bases not matched to a gene: 11. The germline V gene encodes CDR1 SGHRS and CDR2 YFSETQ. CDR3 sequence reads: CASSLESSGRASTYEQYF. CDR3 DNA sequence: TGCGCCAGCAGCTTGGAATCCAGCGGGAGGGCCTCAACCTACGAGCAGTACTTC.

The CDR3 protein is CASGQPGTGGAEYF. The CDR3 DNA reads as TGTGCCAGCGGCCAACCCGGGACAGGGGGCGCGGAGTACTTC. The chain recombines TRBV5-4 with TRBJ2-7; 12 nucleotides align to TRBD1. The V gene's germline CDR1 is SGHNT and CDR2 YYREEE (reference sequence). J was trimmed by 11 bases and V by 7 bases; bases with no gene match: 13. The length of the CDR3 is 14 residues.

The V call is TRBV4-1, the J call TRBJ2-2, with D perhaps matching TRBD1 (5 bases). Germline CDR1 is MGHRA and CDR2 is YSYEKL. Trimming removed 3 bases from V and 6 bases from J, with 20 bases in between. This CDR3 is 17 amino acids long. CDR3 sequence: CASSQVVVAGMAGELFF. The DNA for the CDR3 is TGCGCCAGCAGCCAGGTAGTTGTGGCAGGGATGGCCGGGGAGCTGTTTTTT.

The rearrangement links TRBV5-6 to TRBJ2-1; 12 positions agree with TRBD2. The germline CDR1 and CDR2 sequences are SGHDT and YYEEEE. V trimming: 3 bases; J trimming: 8 bases; junction bases outside the gene matches: 3. The CDR3 is made up of 14 amino acids. The CDR3 sequence: CASSSTSGSDEQFF. In DNA, the CDR3 is TGTGCCAGCAGCTCGACTAGCGGGAGCGATGAGCAGTTCTTC.

The chain joins TRBV29-1 to TRBJ1-1; D unclear. Germline lookup yields CDR1 SQVTM and CDR2 ANQGSEA. The germline V and J ends were trimmed by 4 bases and 7 bases, with 16 bases remaining between them. CDR3 length equals 13 residues. The CDR3 protein is CSVGRFPVVEAFF. CDR3 in DNA: TGCAGCGTTGGGAGATTCCCTGTTGTTGAAGCTTTCTTT.

The chain couples TRBV5-1 to TRBJ2-5; 7 bases are a match to TRBD1. V lost 2 bases and J lost 12; bases outside the gene matches: 10. From germline, CDR1 is SGHRS and CDR2 YFSETQ. This CDR3 contains 13 residues. Here the CDR3 DNA reads TGCGCCAGCAGCTTTAACTCCCGTGGACAGGAGTACTTC. Its translation: CASSFNSRGQEYF.

The V call is TRBV6-5, the J call TRBJ2-7; D call uncertain. The germline V gene encodes CDR1 MNHEY and CDR2 SVGAGI. The CDR3 has 12 amino acids. V lost 7 bases and J lost 5, with 12 bases in between. The DNA of the CDR3 is TGTGCCAGCACCTCAATCAGGAACGAGCAGTACTTC. Its translation is CASTSIRNEQYF.

The chain is built from TRBV10-2 and TRBJ2-5; 12 bases are shared with TRBD2. The end of the DNA fits TRBJ2-7 better, so the J call may be wrong. The germline V gene has CDR1 WSHSY and CDR2 SAAADI. The CDR3 length is 14 residues. CDR3 in amino acids: CASRGTSGRYEQYF. CDR3 DNA: TGCGCCAGCAGGGGGACTAGCGGGCGATACGAGCAGTACTTC.

V is TRBV14 and J is TRBJ2-7; weak D call: TRBD2 (5 bases). This CDR3 is 13 amino acids long. Trimming cost V 0 bases and J 3 bases, with 6 bases left between them. CDR1 and CDR2 from the germline V gene are SGHDN and FVKESK. The CDR3 is CASSQDTSYEQYF. The CDR3 nucleotides read TGTGCCAGCAGCCAAGATACTAGCTACGAGCAGTACTTC.

This chain uses TRBV27 with TRBJ2-2; D is possibly TRBD2 (6 bases). CDR1 is MNHEY and CDR2 is SMNVEV in the germline V gene (reference sequence). With 3 bases removed from V and 4 bases from J, the gap between germline ends came to 9 bases. This CDR3 spans 14 amino acids. CDR3 loop: CASSFQGGTGELFF. CDR3 sequence (DNA): TGTGCCAGCAGTTTCCAGGGAGGCACCGGGGAGCTGTTTTTT.

The chain links TRBV30 to TRBJ2-3; 7 nucleotides line up with TRBD2. CDR1 and CDR2 (germline): GTSNPN, SVGIG (reference sequence). Trimming took 3 bases from V and 6 from J; bases not matched to a gene: 3. The CDR3 sequence is 12 residues long. The CDR3 DNA is TGTGCCTGGAGCCCGCGGGGGGATACGCAGTATTTT. This codes for CAWSPRGDTQYF.

Remarks on this clone: Relative to the germline gene, one junction end is altered; a read error may explain this. The rearrangement joins TRBV15 to TRBJ2-4; the match to TRBD1 covers 7 bases. The CDR3 is made up of 15 amino acids. Germline V lookup: CDR1 LNHNV, CDR2 YYDKDF (reference sequence). The CDR3 region has the DNA TGTGCCACCAGCAGAGGGGCCGGGCAGGGGGAGATTTGGAACTTC. Encoded protein: CATSRGAGQGEIWNF. Looking up the rest from reference TRBV15 and TRBJ2-4 gives the full variable domain: DAMVIQNPRYQVTQFGKPVTLSCSQTLNHNVMYWYQQKSSQAPKLLFHYYDKDFNNEADTPDNFQSRRPNTSFCFLDIRSPGLGDTAMYLCATSRGAGQGEIWNFGAGTRLSVL.

V gene TRBV5-1 combines with J gene TRBJ2-7; TRBD2 matches 10 bases. Looked up from germline, CDR1 is SGHRS and CDR2 is YFSETQ. This CDR3 contains 14 residues. V gave up 4 bases and J gave up 3 bases; unmatched junction bases: 4. The CDR3 loop is CASSATSGIYEQYF. The CDR3 DNA reads as TGCGCCAGCAGCGCTACTAGCGGGATCTACGAGCAGTACTTC.

The genes are TRBV4-1 and TRBJ2-7; 8 bases match TRBD1. Germline V gene sequence: CDR1 MGHRA, CDR2 YSYEKL. This CDR3 is 13 amino acids long. J gave up 3 bases and V 6 bases, and 4 bases lay outside the gene matches. The CDR3 DNA reads as TGCGCCAGCAGAAGTGGACAGGGCTACGAGCAGTACTTC. Translated: CASRSGQGYEQYF.

The rearrangement joins TRBV2 to TRBJ2-7; 8 bases agree with TRBD1. Looked up from germline, CDR1 is SNHLY and CDR2 is FYNNEI. Trimming cost V 6 bases and J 5 bases; bases outside gene matches: 9. The CDR3 loop spans 14 amino acids. CDR3 protein: CASRVGQGANEQYF. CDR3 coding DNA: TGTGCCAGCAGGGTAGGGCAGGGGGCGAACGAGCAGTACTTC.

The chain combines TRBV6-6 with TRBJ2-7, with a tentative D call TRBD2 (6 bases). The CDR3 has 15 amino acids. Germline CDR1 is MNHNY and CDR2 is SVGAGI (reference sequence). Between the trimmed V and J ends, which lost 0 bases and 4 bases, there was a span of 13 bases. The CDR3 DNA reads TGTGCCAGCAGTTACTCAATCGGGGGTTTTTACGAGCAGTACTTC. Translating gives CASSYSIGGFYEQYF.

This sequence joins TRBV4-1 and TRBJ2-7, with 9 bases identical to TRBD1. V lost 5 bases, J lost 4 bases, and 3 bases stayed unmatched. There are 13 residues in the CDR3. Germline V gene data show CDR1 as MGHRA and CDR2 as YSYEKL. The CDR3 is CASSNGQGYEQYF. Written as DNA, the CDR3 is TGCGCCAGCAGCAACGGACAGGGGTACGAGCAGTACTTC.

The rearrangement uses TRBV4-2 and TRBJ2-7; D is unclear. V was pared by 3 bases and J by 0 bases, with 12 bases between. The length of the CDR3 is 15 residues. Per germline, CDR1 LGHNA and CDR2 YNFKEQ. For the CDR3, the DNA is TGTGCCAGCAGCCAGCCAACCACAAGCTCCTACGAGCAGTACTTC. Protein sequence: CASSQPTTSSYEQYF.

This chain links TRBV6-6 with TRBJ2-7; 7 positions match TRBD1. The trim removed 6 bases at V and 6 bases at J, leaving 5 bases unmatched. Germline CDR1 reads MNHNY; CDR2 reads SVGAGI (reference sequence). This CDR3 spans 12 amino acids. CDR3 DNA: TGTGCCAGCAGCCCCGACAGGGTCGAGCAGTACTTC. Protein sequence: CASSPDRVEQYF.

The V call is TRBV10-3, the J call TRBJ2-7, with D maybe TRBD1 (5 bases). The CDR3 spans 16 residues. The germline CDR1 and CDR2 sequences are ENHRY and SYGVKD. V lost 3 bases and J 3 bases, leaving 18 bases between the germline ends. The CDR3: CAISDSTAPRDYEQYF. CDR3 DNA: TGTGCCATCAGTGACTCGACAGCACCCAGGGACTACGAGCAGTACTTC.

This clone was detected a few times. The chain combines TRBV14 with TRBJ2-4; 7 bases line up with TRBD1. Per the germline V gene, CDR1 is SGHDN and CDR2 is FVKESK. V lost 1 base, J lost 2 bases, and 5 bases stayed unmatched. CDR3 length equals 16 residues. CDR3: CASSQGRQGTKNIQYF. In DNA, the CDR3 is TGTGCCAGCAGCCAAGGAAGACAGGGAACCAAAAACATTCAGTACTTC.

This clone has only one observation. The chain couples TRBV19 to TRBJ1-1, with D uncertain. Between the trimmed V and J ends, which lost 3 bases and 0 bases, there was a span of 11 bases. Germline-derived CDR1 and CDR2 are LNHDA and SQIVND (reference sequence). This CDR3 region has 15 residues. The CDR3: CASSIGQRMNTEAFF. CDR3 in DNA: TGTGCCAGTAGTATCGGCCAGCGTATGAACACTGAAGCTTTCTTT. Drawing the rest from reference TRBV19 and TRBJ1-1, the complete variable domain is DGGITQSPKYLFRKEGQNVTLSCEQNLNHDAMYWYRQDPGQGLRLIYYSQIVNDFQKGDIAEGYSVSREKKESFPLTVTSAQKNPTAFYLCASSIGQRMNTEAFFGQGTRLTVV.